The 8 T cell receptor beta chains reported below all come from one sample, sequenced in a study of blood T cell repertoires in COVID-19. Clones were read by immunoSEQ multiplex PCR, and TCRdb kept only the in-frame ones, dropping some. The sample lists a few hundred thousand clones, about 84% seen once, with around 1.5% in the top ten. The material sequenced was peripheral blood. These receptors were obtained from a woman aged 45-60 years with acute or convalescent COVID-19.

CDR3 DNA sequence: TGTGCCAGCAGCTTAGACAGGGTTCGCGGACAGCCCCAGCATTTT. The encoded protein is CASSLDRVRGQPQHF. The chain employs TRBV11-2 and TRBJ1-5; a weak D match, TRBD1 (5 bases). CDR3 length: 15 residues. V was shortened by 0 bases and J by 7 bases, with 13 bases between the two germline ends. Per the germline V gene, CDR1 is SGHAT and CDR2 is FQNNGV.

The chain couples TRBV18 to TRBJ1-2; D possibly corresponds to TRBD1 (5 bases). Trimming took 2 bases from V and 1 from J, leaving 8 bases between them. This CDR3 comprises 14 residues. CDR1 and CDR2 (germline): KGHSH, LQKENI. The CDR3 sequence: CASSPATVNYGYTF. The CDR3 DNA reads TGTGCCAGCTCACCAGCGACAGTTAACTATGGCTACACCTTC.

Only a few counts were recorded for this clone. The chain is built from TRBV27 and TRBJ1-4; 8 nucleotides agree with TRBD1. CDR1 MNHEY and CDR2 SMNVEV come from the germline V gene (reference sequence). The CDR3 sequence is 15 residues long. J gave up 4 bases and V 4 bases, and 5 bases lay outside the gene matches. CDR3: CASSSWDRINEKLFF. In DNA, the CDR3 is TGTGCCAGCAGTTCCTGGGACAGGATTAATGAAAAACTGTTTTTT.

The CDR3: CASSSLQGSTNEKLFF. The CDR3 nucleotides are TGTGCCAGCAGTTCCCTACAGGGTTCAACTAATGAAAAACTGTTTTTT. V is TRBV6-5 and J is TRBJ1-4, with D possibly matching TRBD1 (6 bases). Trimming removed 4 bases at V and 0 bases at J, with 12 bases between. The germline V gene has CDR1 MNHEY and CDR2 SVGAGI. The CDR3 totals 16 residues.

The chain joins TRBV5-1 to TRBJ1-2, with D maybe TRBD1 (5 bases). Germline CDR1 reads SGHRS; CDR2 reads YFSETQ. Trimming removed 0 bases at V and 8 bases at J, with 17 bases between. The CDR3 has 15 residues. The CDR3 DNA is TGCGCCAGCAGCTTGGTTGGCAGGGAGGAAGAGGGCTACACCTTC. Amino acid sequence: CASSLVGREEEGYTF. The variable domain in full, completed from reference TRBV5-1 and TRBJ1-2, reads KAGVTQTPRYLIKTRGQQVTLSCSPISGHRSVSWYQQTPGQGLQFLFEYFSETQRNKGNFPGRFSGRQFSNSRSEMNVSTLELGDSALYLCASSLVGREEEGYTFGSGTRLTVV.

V usage is TRBV9 and J usage is TRBJ2-7; TRBD1 matches 7 bases. The CDR3 has 15 amino acids. Germline CDR1 reads SGDLS; CDR2 reads YYNGEE. Trimming removed 3 bases from V and 4 bases from J; junction bases left unmatched: 10. CDR3 sequence reads: CASSAAPGQNYEQYF. Written as DNA, the CDR3 is TGTGCCAGCAGCGCCGCCCCGGGACAGAATTACGAGCAGTACTTC.

The chain employs TRBV5-4 and TRBJ2-7; TRBD2 matches 9 bases. The CDR3 is 14 amino acids. J was trimmed by 9 bases and V by 4 bases; bases with no gene match: 11. The germline V gene has CDR1 SGHNT and CDR2 YYREEE (reference sequence). CDR3 sequence (DNA): TGTGCCAGCAGCCCCGGGACTAGCTATTGGGGGCAGTACTTC. Translation gives CASSPGTSYWGQYF.

The chain has TRBV11-2 and TRBJ1-4; no definite D call. Germline V gene sequence: CDR1 SGHAT, CDR2 FQNNGV. The CDR3 loop spans 15 amino acids. The V and J ends lost 1 base and 5 bases respectively, with 11 bases between them. The CDR3 sequence: CASSLGPGKNEKLFF. The CDR3 coding sequence is TGTGCCAGCAGCTTAGGGCCGGGGAAAAATGAAAAACTGTTTTTT.